This T cell receptor beta chain is from a study of human T cells and chemical hapten exposure. The time point is: patch test 1, 2 weeks after DPC sensitization. The treatment denotes: therapeutic diphenylcyclopropenone sensitization with weekly scalp DPC. Trimming took 4 bases from V and 12 from J; bases not matched to a gene: 10. Germline CDR1 LGHDT, CDR2 YNNKEL (reference sequence). This CDR3 region has 15 residues. MiXCR, run by TCRdb on the RACE reads, gives a single entry per CDR3 protein. The data show around 380,000 distinct CDR3 sequences, with 4% to 5.5% seen just once and 2% to 2.5% held by the top ten. This clonotype was found many times.

Material: whole blood, obtained in connection with sensitization to the hapten diphenylcyclopropenone (DPC). V and J are TRBV3-1 and TRBJ2-5, with 14 bases that match TRBD2. The TCR originated in a woman between 45 and 65 years old with alopecia areata. Some clones in this sample may be carry-over from other donors' samples. The DNA for the CDR3 is TGTGCCAGCAGCCTCCAGGGACTAGCGGGGGTCATAGAGTACTTC. It translates to CASSLQGLAGVIEYF.